The sequence of this T cell receptor beta chain was determined in a study of T cell changes during pregnancy in multiple sclerosis. V was cut by 4 bases and J by 0 bases, with 8 bases left in between. Germline V gene data show CDR1 as MNHNS and CDR2 as SASEGT. This CDR3 comprises 14 residues. Sequencing was performed with immunoSEQ multiplex PCR; in TCRdb, only in-frame clones are kept and a portion is missing. Here the sample spans tens of thousands of clones, around 90% being singletons. The V and J genes are TRBV6-1 and TRBJ2-3; possible D gene TRBD1, 5 bases. The material sequenced was CD4+ T cells from peripheral blood mononuclear cells, taken in the first trimester of pregnancy. This clonotype was obtained from a female donor with multiple sclerosis, enrolled in a pregnancy study. CDR3 residues: CASSGYRSTDTQYF. CDR3 coding DNA: TGTGCCAGCAGTGGCTACAGGAGCACAGATACGCAGTATTTT.